This record covers a single T cell receptor beta chain. What it binds is unknown. V lost 5 bases to trimming and J lost 4 bases, with 14 bases between them. The CDR3 covers 14 residues. Germline V gene lookup returns CDR1 SGHTA and CDR2 FQGNSA. This entry comes from a study of T-cell memory formation after mild COVID-19. General study results and limits: Second-wave clones that peaked on day 37 lacked confirmed SARS-CoV-2 specificity. Memory sampled before infection contained some responding clones, suggesting cross-reactive memory joined.

Amplification by 5'RACE using constant-segment primers produced TCR alpha and TCR beta cDNA libraries that carried sample barcodes and UMIs. TCRdb ran MiXCR on the 5' RACE reads and lists one entry per CDR3 protein. This table holds about 180,000 distinct CDR3 sequences, around 16% found once. V usage is TRBV7-2 and J usage is TRBJ1-2, with a weak D call TRBD1 (6 bases). The TCR sequence derives from an adult woman who had mild COVID-19 (a few samples of this study predate the infection). Cell type and time point are not known. Sequencing used PBMCs or a T cell subset sorted from them (not recorded which). The CDR3 protein is CASSRGGGGYGYTF. CDR3 in DNA: TGTGCCAGCAGCAGAGGAGGGGGAGGCTATGGCTACACCTTC.